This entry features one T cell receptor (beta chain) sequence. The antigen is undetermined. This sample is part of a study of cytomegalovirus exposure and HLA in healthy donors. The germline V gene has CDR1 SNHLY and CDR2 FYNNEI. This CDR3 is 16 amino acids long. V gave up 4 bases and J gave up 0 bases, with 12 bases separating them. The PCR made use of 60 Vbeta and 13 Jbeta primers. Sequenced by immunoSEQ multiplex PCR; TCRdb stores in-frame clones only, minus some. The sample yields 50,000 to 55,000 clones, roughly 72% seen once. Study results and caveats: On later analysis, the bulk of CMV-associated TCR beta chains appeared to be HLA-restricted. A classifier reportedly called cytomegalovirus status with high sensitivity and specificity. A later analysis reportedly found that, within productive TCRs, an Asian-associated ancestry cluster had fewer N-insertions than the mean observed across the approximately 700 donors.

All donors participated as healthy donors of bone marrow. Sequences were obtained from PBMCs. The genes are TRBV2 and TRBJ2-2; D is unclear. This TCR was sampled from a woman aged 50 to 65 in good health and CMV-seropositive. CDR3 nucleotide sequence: TGTGCCAGCAGTGTCCAAATTCCATCGAACACCGGGGAGCTGTTTTTT. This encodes CASSVQIPSNTGELFF.